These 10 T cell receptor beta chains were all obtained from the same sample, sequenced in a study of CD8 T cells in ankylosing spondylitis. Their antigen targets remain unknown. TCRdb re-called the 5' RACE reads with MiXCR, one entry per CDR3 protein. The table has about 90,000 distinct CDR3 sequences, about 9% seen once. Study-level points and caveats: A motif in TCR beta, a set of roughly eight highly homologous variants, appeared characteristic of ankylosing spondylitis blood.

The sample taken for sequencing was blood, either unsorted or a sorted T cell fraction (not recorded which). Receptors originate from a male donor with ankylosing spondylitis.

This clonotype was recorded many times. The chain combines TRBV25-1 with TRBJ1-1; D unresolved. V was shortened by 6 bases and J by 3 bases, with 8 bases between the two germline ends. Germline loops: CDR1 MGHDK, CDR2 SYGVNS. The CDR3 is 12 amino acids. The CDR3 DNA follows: TGTGCCAGCAGCAGAGTACACACTGAAGCTTTCTTT. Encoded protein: CASSRVHTEAFF.

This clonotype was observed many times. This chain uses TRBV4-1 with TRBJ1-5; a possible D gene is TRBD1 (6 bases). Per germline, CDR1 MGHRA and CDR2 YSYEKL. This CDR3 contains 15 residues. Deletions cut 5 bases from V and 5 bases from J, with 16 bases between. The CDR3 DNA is TGCGCCAGCAGCAAAGCAGGGGCACTCGATCAGCCCCAGCATTTT. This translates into CASSKAGALDQPQHF.

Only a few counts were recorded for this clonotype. The CDR3 DNA follows: TGTGCCAGCAGCTTTAGGACAGGGGGCTGGTTGGATGAGCAGTTCTTC. Translating it yields CASSFRTGGWLDEQFF. V and J are TRBV13 and TRBJ2-1; 11 positions agree with TRBD1. Germline V gene sequence: CDR1 PRHDT, CDR2 FYEKMQ (reference sequence). CDR3 length equals 16 residues. The junction had 9 bases not matched to a gene; V was cut back by 3 bases and J by 8 bases.

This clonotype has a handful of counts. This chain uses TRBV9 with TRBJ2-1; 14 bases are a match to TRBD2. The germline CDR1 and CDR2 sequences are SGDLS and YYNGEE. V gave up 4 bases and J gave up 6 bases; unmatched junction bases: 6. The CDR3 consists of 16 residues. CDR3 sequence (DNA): TGTGCCAGCAGCTTCGGACTAGCGGGAGGTGGCAATGAGCAGTTCTTC. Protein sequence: CASSFGLAGGGNEQFF.

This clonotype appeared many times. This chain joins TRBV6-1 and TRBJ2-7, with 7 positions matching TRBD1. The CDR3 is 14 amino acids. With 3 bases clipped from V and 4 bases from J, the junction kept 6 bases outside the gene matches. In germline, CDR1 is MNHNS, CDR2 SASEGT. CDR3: CASSEVRQGYEQYV. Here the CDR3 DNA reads TGTGCCAGCAGTGAGGTCCGACAGGGATACGAGCAGTACGTC.

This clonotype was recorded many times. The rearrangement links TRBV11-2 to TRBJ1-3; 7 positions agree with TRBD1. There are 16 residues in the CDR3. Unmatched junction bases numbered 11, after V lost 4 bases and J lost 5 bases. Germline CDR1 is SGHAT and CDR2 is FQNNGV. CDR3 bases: TGTGCCAGCAGCTCATCAGGGGACAGTGAGAGAAACACCATATATTTT. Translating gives CASSSSGDSERNTIYF.

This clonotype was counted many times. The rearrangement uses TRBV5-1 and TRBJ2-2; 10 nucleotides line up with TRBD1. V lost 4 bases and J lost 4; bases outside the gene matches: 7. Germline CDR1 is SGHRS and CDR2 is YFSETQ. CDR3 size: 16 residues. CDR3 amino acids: CASSPGDRGATGELFF. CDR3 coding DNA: TGCGCCAGCAGCCCCGGGGACAGGGGAGCCACCGGGGAGCTGTTTTTT.

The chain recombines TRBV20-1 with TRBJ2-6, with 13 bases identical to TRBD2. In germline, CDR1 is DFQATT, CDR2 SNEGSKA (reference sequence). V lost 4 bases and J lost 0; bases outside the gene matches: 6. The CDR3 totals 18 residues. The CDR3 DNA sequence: TGCAGTGCTAAAGGACTAGCGGGGGAACGCTCTGGGGCCAACGTCCTGACTTTC. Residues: CSAKGLAGERSGANVLTF.

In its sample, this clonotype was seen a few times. CDR3 region: CASSSHYRVGDEAFF. In DNA form, the CDR3 reads TGTGCCAGCAGCTCTCACTACAGGGTTGGGGATGAAGCTTTCTTT. The chain joins TRBV7-2 to TRBJ1-1; D possibly corresponds to TRBD1 (6 bases). Germline V gene data show CDR1 as SGHTA and CDR2 as FQGNSA. CDR3 length equals 15 residues. V lost 4 bases and J lost 7, with 19 bases in between.

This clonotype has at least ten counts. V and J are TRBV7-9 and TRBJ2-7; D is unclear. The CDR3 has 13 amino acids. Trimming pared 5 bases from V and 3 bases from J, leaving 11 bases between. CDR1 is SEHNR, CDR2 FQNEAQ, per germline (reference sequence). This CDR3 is CASSPPVGYEQYV. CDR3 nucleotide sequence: TGTGCCAGCAGCCCCCCTGTCGGCTACGAGCAGTACGTC.